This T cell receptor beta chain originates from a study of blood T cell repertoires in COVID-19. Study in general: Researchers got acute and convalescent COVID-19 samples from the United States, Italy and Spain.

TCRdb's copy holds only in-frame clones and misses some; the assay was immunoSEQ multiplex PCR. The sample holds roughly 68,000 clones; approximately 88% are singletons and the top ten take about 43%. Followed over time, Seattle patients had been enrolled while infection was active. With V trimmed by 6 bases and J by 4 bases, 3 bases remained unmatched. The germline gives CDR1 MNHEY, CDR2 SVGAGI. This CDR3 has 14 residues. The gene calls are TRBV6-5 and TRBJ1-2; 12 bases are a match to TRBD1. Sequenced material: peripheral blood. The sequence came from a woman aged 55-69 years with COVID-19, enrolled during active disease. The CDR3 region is CASSAGQGAYGYTF. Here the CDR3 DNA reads TGTGCCAGCAGCGCGGGACAGGGGGCCTATGGCTACACCTTC.